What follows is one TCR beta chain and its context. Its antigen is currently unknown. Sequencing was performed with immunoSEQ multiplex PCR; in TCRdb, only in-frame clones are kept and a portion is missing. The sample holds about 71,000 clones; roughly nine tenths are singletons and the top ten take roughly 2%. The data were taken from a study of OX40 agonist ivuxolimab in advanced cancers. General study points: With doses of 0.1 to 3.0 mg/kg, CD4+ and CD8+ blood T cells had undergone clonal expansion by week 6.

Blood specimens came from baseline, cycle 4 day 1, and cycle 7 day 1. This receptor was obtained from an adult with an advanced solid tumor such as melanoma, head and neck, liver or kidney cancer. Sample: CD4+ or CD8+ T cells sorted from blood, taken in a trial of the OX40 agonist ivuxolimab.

As DNA, the CDR3 is TGTGCCAGCAGCTCCGCACCCCTCTGGACAGGGGTACGTGAAGAGACCCAGTACTTC. The encoded protein is CASSSAPLWTGVREETQYF. The rearrangement joins TRBV7-2 to TRBJ2-5; 9 nucleotides align to TRBD1. Germline V gives CDR1 SGHTA, CDR2 FQGNSA. V shed 4 bases and J 3 bases; nucleotides not matched to a gene: 18. The CDR3 runs to 19 residues.